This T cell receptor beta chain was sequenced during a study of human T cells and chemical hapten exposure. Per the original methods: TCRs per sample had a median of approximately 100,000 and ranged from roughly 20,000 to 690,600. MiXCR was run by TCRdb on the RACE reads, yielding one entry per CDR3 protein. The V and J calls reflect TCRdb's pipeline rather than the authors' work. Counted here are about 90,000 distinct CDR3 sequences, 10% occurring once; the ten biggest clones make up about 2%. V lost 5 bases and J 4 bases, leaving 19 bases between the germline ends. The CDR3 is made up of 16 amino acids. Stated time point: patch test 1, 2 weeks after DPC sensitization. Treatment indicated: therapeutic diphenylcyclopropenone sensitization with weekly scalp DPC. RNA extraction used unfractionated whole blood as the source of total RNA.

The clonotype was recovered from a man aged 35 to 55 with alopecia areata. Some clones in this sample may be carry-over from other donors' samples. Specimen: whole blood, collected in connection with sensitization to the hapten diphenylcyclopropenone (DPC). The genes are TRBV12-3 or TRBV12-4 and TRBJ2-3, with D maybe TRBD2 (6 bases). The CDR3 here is CASSPILGGISDTQYF. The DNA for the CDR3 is TGTGCCAGCAGTCCCATACTAGGCGGGATCTCAGATACGCAGTATTTT.